Below, 25 T cell receptor beta chains from the same sample are listed, as sequenced in a study of T cells in Graves' hyperthyroidism and ophthalmopathy. Amplified regions were TCR beta CDR3 sequences from RNA transcripts. The HTBI primer set was used in a first-round RT-PCR of the TCR CDR3. Using its own MiXCR run on the multiplex PCR reads, TCRdb lists one record per CDR3 protein. The data hold more than 450,000 distinct CDR3 sequences, with about 20% observed a single time. What was sequenced was blood. The receptor set was obtained from a man aged 40-49 years with Graves' ophthalmopathy.

In this sample, this clonotype turned up a few times. The V and J genes are TRBV27 and TRBJ2-7; 10 nucleotides line up with TRBD2. The trim removed 5 bases at V and 4 bases at J, leaving 5 bases unmatched. The CDR3 extends over 14 amino acids. The germline CDR1 and CDR2 sequences are MNHEY and SMNVEV (reference sequence). The CDR3 is CASSRKREGYEQYF. CDR3 nucleotides: TGTGCCAGCAGTCGAAAGCGGGAGGGATACGAGCAGTACTTC.

The sample holds many counts of this clonotype. CDR3 bases: TGTGCCAGCAGTTTGTTAACAGGGGCGGCCCAAGAGACCCAGTACTTC. Translating gives CASSLLTGAAQETQYF. The chain links TRBV28 to TRBJ2-5, with 7 bases fitting TRBD1. Trimming took 3 bases from V and 1 from J; bases not matched to a gene: 8. Germline CDR1 MDHEN, CDR2 SYDVKM. The CDR3 is 16 residues long.

The CDR3 DNA sequence: TGTGCCAGTAGCAAGACAGGATATAATTCACCCCTCCACTTT. Encoded protein: CASSKTGYNSPLHF. This sequence joins TRBV19 and TRBJ1-6; possibly TRBD1 for D (6 bases). There are 14 residues in the CDR3. The germline gives CDR1 LNHDA, CDR2 SQIVND (reference sequence). V lost 6 bases, J lost 4 bases, and 10 bases lay in between.

The V and J genes are TRBV12-3 or TRBV12-4 and TRBJ2-1; D ambiguous. This CDR3 region has 12 residues. V was pared by 6 bases and J by 5 bases, with 8 bases between. CDR3 protein: CASSRKHNEQFF. The CDR3 nucleotides are TGTGCCAGCAGCAGAAAGCACAATGAGCAGTTCTTC.

This clonotype showed up many times. V gene TRBV27 combines with J gene TRBJ2-1; the D gene is possibly TRBD2 (5 bases). Germline values: CDR1 MNHEY, CDR2 SMNVEV (reference sequence). V was pared by 5 bases and J by 9 bases, with 11 bases between. This CDR3 region has 12 residues. Written as DNA, the CDR3 is TGTGCCAGCAGTCGGTGGAGCGGTGAGCAGTTCTTC. This translates into CASSRWSGEQFF.

CDR3 loop: CASSLIQGAEYGYTF. The CDR3 DNA reads TGTGCCAGCAGTTTAATACAGGGGGCAGAATATGGCTACACCTTC. The rearrangement links TRBV28 to TRBJ1-2; 9 bases fit TRBD1. The CDR3 loop spans 15 amino acids. J lost 5 bases, V lost 2 bases, and 6 bases had no gene match. Looked up from germline, CDR1 is MDHEN and CDR2 is SYDVKM.

This clonotype was counted at least ten times. The chain has TRBV11-3 and TRBJ1-1, with TRBD1 as a possible D gene (6 bases). The V end was cut by 5 bases, the J end by 0 bases, with 25 bases between. The CDR3 runs to 19 residues. Germline V gene lookup returns CDR1 SGHNT and CDR2 YENEEA. The CDR3 here is CASSLQMGGRGDMNTEAFF. DNA of the CDR3: TGTGCCAGCAGCCTCCAAATGGGGGGGAGGGGGGACATGAACACTGAAGCTTTCTTT.

This clonotype was recorded at least ten times. The V and J genes are TRBV11-1 and TRBJ1-1, with 10 bases aligning to TRBD1. V lost 4 bases, J lost 3 bases, and 14 bases stayed unmatched. Germline V gives CDR1 SGHAT, CDR2 FQDESV (reference sequence). The CDR3 runs to 18 residues. As DNA, the CDR3 is TGTGCCAGCAGCTCAGACCGGGACAGGGGAAGGACGGACACTGAAGCTTTCTTT. Amino acid sequence: CASSSDRDRGRTDTEAFF.

The chain links TRBV19 to TRBJ2-3, with 9 bases lining up with TRBD1. The V gene end was trimmed by 7 bases and the J gene end by 5 bases; junction bases not matched to a gene: 10. The V gene's germline CDR1 is LNHDA and CDR2 SQIVND (reference sequence). There are 15 residues in the CDR3. CDR3 coding DNA: TGTGCCAGTACCCCGGGACAGGGTGTCGGAGATACGCAGTATTTT. This translates into CASTPGQGVGDTQYF.

The chain combines TRBV20-1 with TRBJ1-1, with TRBD1 matching over 8 bases. In germline, CDR1 is DFQATT, CDR2 SNEGSKA (reference sequence). The J segment lost 5 bases and the V segment lost 6 bases, leaving 11 bases of the junction unmatched. CDR3 length: 14 amino acids. The CDR3 region is CSAAGQGSGTEAFF. CDR3 DNA sequence: TGCAGTGCCGCCGGACAGGGTTCGGGAACTGAAGCTTTCTTT.

This clonotype was detected ten times or more. The chain links TRBV2 to TRBJ2-1; D is perhaps TRBD1 or TRBD2 (6 bases each). The CDR3 is 12 residues long. From germline, CDR1 is SNHLY and CDR2 FYNNEI. The V gene lost 8 bases and the J gene lost 9 bases, with 14 bases spanning the gap. DNA for the CDR3: TGTGCCAGCGACCGGGGGCAGGTTGAGCAGTTCTTC. It specifies CASDRGQVEQFF.

The V and J genes are TRBV10-3 and TRBJ2-1; D is possibly TRBD2 (7 bases). The CDR3 runs 15 residues. The germline gives CDR1 ENHRY, CDR2 SYGVKD. V was pared by 2 bases and J by 6 bases, with 14 bases between. CDR3 in DNA: TGTGCCATCAGTGAGGGGGGGGCCGAGATCAATGAGCAGTTCTTC. It encodes CAISEGGAEINEQFF.

This clonotype was counted between two and nine times. The rearrangement uses TRBV7-9 and TRBJ2-7; TRBD2 matches 10 bases. Germline V gene lookup returns CDR1 SEHNR and CDR2 FQNEAQ (reference sequence). The CDR3 spans 15 residues. V was pared by 1 base and J by 4 bases, with 4 bases of the junction left unmatched. The CDR3 here is CASSLESSGRYEQYF. The CDR3, as DNA: TGTGCCAGCAGCTTAGAGTCTAGCGGGAGATACGAGCAGTACTTC.

The chain is built from TRBV2 and TRBJ2-7; TRBD1 aligns across 7 bases. With V trimmed by 2 bases and J by 7 bases, 8 bases remained unmatched. CDR1 and CDR2 (germline): SNHLY, FYNNEI. The CDR3 contains 14 residues. DNA for the CDR3: TGTGCCAGCAGTGAATTTGGACAGGCTTGGGAGCAGTACTTC. As protein: CASSEFGQAWEQYF.

This clonotype was found many times. The chain links TRBV6-1 to TRBJ2-5; perhaps TRBD2 as D (6 bases). This CDR3 contains 13 residues. Germline V gene lookup returns CDR1 MNHNS and CDR2 SASEGT. V lost 8 bases and J 1 base, leaving 11 bases between the germline ends. This CDR3 is CASGRGSQETQYF. CDR3 coding DNA: TGTGCCAGCGGGCGGGGTTCCCAAGAGACCCAGTACTTC.

This clonotype was seen a handful of times. The rearrangement joins TRBV30 to TRBJ1-6; TRBD1 is a possible D gene (5 bases). V was shortened by 8 bases and J by 5 bases, with 19 bases between the two germline ends. This CDR3 contains 15 residues. Germline assignment: CDR1 GTSNPN and CDR2 SVGIG (reference sequence). The CDR3 spells CAHPSTDSNNSPLHF. CDR3 nucleotide sequence: TGTGCCCACCCATCGACCGACAGCAATAATTCACCCCTCCACTTT.

The chain carries TRBV9 and TRBJ2-5; 7 bases match TRBD1. CDR3 size: 14 residues. Germline-derived CDR1 and CDR2 are SGDLS and YYNGEE. V trimming: 5 bases; J trimming: 0 bases; junction bases outside the gene matches: 4. The CDR3, as DNA: TGTGCCAGCAGTAGAGGGGGCAACCAAGAGACCCAGTACTTC. It codes for CASSRGGNQETQYF.

This clonotype was recorded many times. This chain joins TRBV5-1 and TRBJ1-2; tentatively, D is TRBD1 (5 bases). The length of the CDR3 is 14 residues. Germline V gives CDR1 SGHRS, CDR2 YFSETQ. Trimming left V 0 bases short and J 1 base short, with 7 bases between. The CDR3 region has the DNA TGCGCCAGCAGCTTGGGACAGAATAACTATGGCTACACCTTC. This gives the protein CASSLGQNNYGYTF.

This clonotype occurred a few times. The V call is TRBV5-1, the J call TRBJ2-2, with D possibly being TRBD2 (6 bases). V shed 6 bases and J shed 3 bases, with 15 bases lying between them. Germline V gene sequence: CDR1 SGHRS, CDR2 YFSETQ. The CDR3 extends over 15 amino acids. CDR3 loop: CASTHLRLDTGELFF. CDR3 coding DNA: TGCGCCAGCACTCATTTGAGACTAGACACCGGGGAGCTGTTTTTT.

This clonotype showed up just once. Since a much larger clone is just one base distant, this may be a read error. The genes are TRBV18 and TRBJ2-5; weak D call: TRBD2 (5 bases). CDR3 size: 15 residues. Germline V gene lookup returns CDR1 KGHSH and CDR2 LQKENI. The CDR3 DNA reads TGTGCCAGCTTACCACCGGGGAGCGGCAGGGAGACCCAGTACTTC. It encodes CASLPPGSGRETQYF.

This clonotype has a count of ten or more. V usage is TRBV12-3 or TRBV12-4 and J usage is TRBJ1-5; D remains ambiguous. The CDR3 is made up of 14 amino acids. The V and J ends lost 1 base and 8 bases respectively, with 12 bases between them. The CDR3 nucleotides read TGTGCCAGCAGTTTAGGCCAAAAAAATGAGCCCCAGCATTTT. This gives the protein CASSLGQKNEPQHF.

This clonotype has at least ten counts. This chain joins TRBV11-2 and TRBJ1-2; TRBD1 matches at 8 bases. CDR3 size: 12 residues. Per germline, CDR1 SGHAT and CDR2 FQNNGV. V was clipped by 5 bases and J by 8 bases; unmatched bases: 4. CDR3 coding DNA: TGTGCCAGCAGCGCCGGACAGGGAGGCTACACCTTC. Translated: CASSAGQGGYTF.

This clonotype was seen at least ten times. The J gene is TRBJ2-5, the V gene TRBV30, with D perhaps being TRBD1 or TRBD2 (5 bases each). The CDR3 loop spans 13 amino acids. Trimming pared 8 bases from V and 0 bases from J, leaving 13 bases between. The germline V gene has CDR1 GTSNPN and CDR2 SVGIG (reference sequence). For the CDR3, the DNA is TGTGCCCTGACGGGGCTCAACCAAGAGACCCAGTACTTC. This codes for CALTGLNQETQYF.

This clonotype was picked up one time. This chain uses TRBV19 with TRBJ2-2; D is unresolved. Trimming cost V 4 bases and J 5 bases, with 8 bases left between them. The CDR3 runs 13 residues. Germline CDR1 reads LNHDA; CDR2 reads SQIVND (reference sequence). The CDR3 DNA is TGTGCCAGTAGTACCAGGCTAACCGGGGAGCTGTTTTTT. Amino acids: CASSTRLTGELFF.

In regard to this clonotype: One base away lies a much larger clone, so this may be a sequencing read error. The gene calls are TRBV28 and TRBJ1-5; 10 bases align to TRBD1. CDR1 and CDR2 (germline): MDHEN, SYDVKM. There are 18 residues in the CDR3. This CDR3 reads CASSLRRTGGNSNQPRHF. The CDR3 region has the DNA TGTGCCAGCAGTTTACGACGGACAGGGGGAAATAGCAATCAGCCCCGGCATTTT.